This T cell receptor (beta chain) emerged from a study of blood T cell repertoires in COVID-19. Overall study context: The samples span acute and convalescent COVID-19 from the United States, Italy and Spain. From T cells, B-cell-depleted T cells, or PBMCs came the material, which was cDNA or gDNA.

The CDR3 consists of 13 residues. CDR1 is MNHEY and CDR2 is SMNVEV in the germline V gene (reference sequence). V lost 8 bases, J lost 1 base, and 11 bases lay in between. The assay was immunoSEQ multiplex PCR, and TCRdb's table has in-frame clones only and misses some. The table lists some 240,000 clones, 90% of them singletons. Patients in Seattle were enrolled during active infection, then followed longitudinally. The receptor's source is a woman in her sixties or seventies with COVID-19, enrolled during active disease. Sequenced material: peripheral blood. The chain joins TRBV27 to TRBJ1-1; tentative D call: TRBD1 (5 bases). Here the CDR3 reads CASRRGGNTEAFF. The CDR3 DNA sequence: TGTGCCAGCCGGAGGGGAGGGAACACTGAAGCTTTCTTT.